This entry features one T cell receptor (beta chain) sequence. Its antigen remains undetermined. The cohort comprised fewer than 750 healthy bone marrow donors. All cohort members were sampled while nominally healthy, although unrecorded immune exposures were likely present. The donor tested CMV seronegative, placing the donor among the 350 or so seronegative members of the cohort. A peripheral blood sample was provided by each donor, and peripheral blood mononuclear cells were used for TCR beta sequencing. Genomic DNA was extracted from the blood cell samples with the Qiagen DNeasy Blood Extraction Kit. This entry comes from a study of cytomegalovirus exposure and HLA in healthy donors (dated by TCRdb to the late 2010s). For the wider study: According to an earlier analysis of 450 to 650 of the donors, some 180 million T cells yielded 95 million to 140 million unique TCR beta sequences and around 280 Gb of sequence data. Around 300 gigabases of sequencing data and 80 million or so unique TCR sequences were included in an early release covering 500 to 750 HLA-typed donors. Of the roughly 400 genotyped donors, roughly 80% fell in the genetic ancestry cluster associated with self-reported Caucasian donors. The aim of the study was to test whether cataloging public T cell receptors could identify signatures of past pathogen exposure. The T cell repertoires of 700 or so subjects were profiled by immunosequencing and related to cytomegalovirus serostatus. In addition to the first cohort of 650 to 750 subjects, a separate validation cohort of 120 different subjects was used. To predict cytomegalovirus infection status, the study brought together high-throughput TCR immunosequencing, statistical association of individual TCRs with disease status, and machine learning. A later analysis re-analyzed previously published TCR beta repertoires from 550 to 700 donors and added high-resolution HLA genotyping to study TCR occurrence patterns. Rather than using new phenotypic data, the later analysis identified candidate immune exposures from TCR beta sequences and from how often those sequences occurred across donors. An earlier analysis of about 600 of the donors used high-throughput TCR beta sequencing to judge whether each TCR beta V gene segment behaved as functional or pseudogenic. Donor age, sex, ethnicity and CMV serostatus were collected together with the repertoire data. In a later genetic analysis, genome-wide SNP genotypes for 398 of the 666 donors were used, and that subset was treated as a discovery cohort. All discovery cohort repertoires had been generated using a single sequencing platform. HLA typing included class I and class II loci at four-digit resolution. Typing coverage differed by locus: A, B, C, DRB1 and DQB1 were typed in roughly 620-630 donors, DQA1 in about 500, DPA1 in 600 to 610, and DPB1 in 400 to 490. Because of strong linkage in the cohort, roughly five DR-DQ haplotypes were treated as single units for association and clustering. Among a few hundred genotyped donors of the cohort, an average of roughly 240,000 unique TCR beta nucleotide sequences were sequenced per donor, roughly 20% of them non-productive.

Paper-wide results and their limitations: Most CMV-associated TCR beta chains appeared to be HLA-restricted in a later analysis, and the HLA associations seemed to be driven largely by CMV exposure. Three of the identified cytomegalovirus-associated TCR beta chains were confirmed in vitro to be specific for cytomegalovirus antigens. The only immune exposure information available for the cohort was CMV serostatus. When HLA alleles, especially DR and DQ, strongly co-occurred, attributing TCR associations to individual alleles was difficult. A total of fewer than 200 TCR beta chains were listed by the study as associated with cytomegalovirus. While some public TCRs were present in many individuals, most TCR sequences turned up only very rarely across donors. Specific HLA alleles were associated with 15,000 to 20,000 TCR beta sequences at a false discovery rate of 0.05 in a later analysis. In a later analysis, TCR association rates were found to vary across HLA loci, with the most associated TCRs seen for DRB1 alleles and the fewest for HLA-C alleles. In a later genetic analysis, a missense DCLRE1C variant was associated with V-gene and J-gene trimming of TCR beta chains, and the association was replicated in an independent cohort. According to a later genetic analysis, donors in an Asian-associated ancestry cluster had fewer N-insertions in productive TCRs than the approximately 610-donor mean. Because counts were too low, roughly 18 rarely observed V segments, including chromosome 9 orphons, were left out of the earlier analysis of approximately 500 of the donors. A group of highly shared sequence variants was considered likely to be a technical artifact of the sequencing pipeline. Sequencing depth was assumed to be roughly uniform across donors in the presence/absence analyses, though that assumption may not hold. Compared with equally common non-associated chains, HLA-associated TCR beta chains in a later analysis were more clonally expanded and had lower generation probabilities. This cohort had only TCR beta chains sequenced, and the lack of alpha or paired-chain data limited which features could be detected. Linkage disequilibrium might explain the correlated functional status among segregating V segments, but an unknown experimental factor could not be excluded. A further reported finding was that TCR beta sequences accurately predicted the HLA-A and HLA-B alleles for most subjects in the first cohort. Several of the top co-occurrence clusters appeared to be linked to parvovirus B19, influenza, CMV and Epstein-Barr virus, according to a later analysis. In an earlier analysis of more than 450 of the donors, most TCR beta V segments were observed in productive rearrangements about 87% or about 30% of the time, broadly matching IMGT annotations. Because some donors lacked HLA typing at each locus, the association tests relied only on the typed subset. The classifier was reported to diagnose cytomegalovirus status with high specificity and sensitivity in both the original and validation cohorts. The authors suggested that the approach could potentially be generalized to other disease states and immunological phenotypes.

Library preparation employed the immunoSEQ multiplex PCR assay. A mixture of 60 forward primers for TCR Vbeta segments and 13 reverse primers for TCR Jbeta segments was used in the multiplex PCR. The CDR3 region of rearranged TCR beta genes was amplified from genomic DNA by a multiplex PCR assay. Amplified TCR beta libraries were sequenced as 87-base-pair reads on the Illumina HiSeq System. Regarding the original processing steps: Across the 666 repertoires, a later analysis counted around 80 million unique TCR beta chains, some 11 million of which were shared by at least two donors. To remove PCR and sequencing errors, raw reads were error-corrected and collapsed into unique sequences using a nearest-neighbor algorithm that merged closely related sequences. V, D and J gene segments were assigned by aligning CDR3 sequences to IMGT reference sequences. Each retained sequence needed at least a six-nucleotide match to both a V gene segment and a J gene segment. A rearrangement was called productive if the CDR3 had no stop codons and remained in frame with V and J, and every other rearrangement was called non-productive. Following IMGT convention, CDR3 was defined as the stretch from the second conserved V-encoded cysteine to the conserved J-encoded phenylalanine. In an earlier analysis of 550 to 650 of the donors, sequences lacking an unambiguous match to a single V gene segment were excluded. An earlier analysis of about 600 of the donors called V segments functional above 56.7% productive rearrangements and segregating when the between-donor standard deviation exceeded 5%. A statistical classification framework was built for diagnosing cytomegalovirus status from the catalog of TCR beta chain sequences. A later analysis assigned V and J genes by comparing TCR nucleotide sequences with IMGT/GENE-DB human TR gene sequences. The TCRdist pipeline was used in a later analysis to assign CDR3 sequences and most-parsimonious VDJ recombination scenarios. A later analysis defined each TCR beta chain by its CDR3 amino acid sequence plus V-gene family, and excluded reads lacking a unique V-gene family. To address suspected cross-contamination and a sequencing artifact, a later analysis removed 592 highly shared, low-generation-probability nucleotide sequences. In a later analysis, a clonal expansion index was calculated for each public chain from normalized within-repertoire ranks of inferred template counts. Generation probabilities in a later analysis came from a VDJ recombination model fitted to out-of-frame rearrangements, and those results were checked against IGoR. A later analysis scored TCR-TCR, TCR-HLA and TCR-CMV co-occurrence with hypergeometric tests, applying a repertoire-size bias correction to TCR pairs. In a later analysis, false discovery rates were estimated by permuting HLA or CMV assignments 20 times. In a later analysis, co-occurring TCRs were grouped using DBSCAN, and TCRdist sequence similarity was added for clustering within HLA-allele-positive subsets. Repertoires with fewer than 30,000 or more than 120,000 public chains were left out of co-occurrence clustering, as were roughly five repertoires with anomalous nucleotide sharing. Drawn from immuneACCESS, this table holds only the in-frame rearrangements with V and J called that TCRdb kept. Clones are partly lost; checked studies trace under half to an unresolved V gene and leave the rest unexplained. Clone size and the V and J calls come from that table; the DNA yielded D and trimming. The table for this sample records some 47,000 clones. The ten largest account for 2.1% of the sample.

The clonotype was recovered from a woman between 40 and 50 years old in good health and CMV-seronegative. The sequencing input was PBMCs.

The DNA sequence is as follows: TGCGCCAGCAGCTTTTTCCTAGCGGGGGGGCAAGAGACCCAGTACTTC. This codes for CASSFFLAGGQETQYF. The chain links TRBV5-1 with TRBJ2-5; a stretch of 12 junction bases matches TRBD2. Relative to germline, V is missing 2 bases and J is missing 2 bases, with 4 bases of the junction outside any gene match. The germline V gene yields SGHRS for CDR1 and YFSETQ for CDR2. From cysteine to phenylalanine, the CDR3 is 16 amino acids long. Only CDR3 DNA remains: 48 bases, in frame from the first base. The CDR3, completed at both ends by the reference TRBV5-1 and TRBJ2-5 genes, gives the full variable domain KAGVTQTPRYLIKTRGQQVTLSCSPISGHRSVSWYQQTPGQGLQFLFEYFSETQRNKGNFPGRFSGRQFSNSRSEMNVSTLELGDSALYLCASSFFLAGGQETQYFGPGTRLLVL.